Given below is one T cell receptor beta chain in context. A second PCR, run for about 6 to 11 cycles, used a sample-barcoded 5' primer plus a J-beta primer mix. A template-switch adaptor with 12 random nucleotides tagged each cDNA molecule. TCRdb independently ran MiXCR on the 5' RACE reads; one entry per CDR3 protein. Of roughly 1.9 million distinct CDR3 sequences in the sample, roughly two fifths were seen once. The data stem from a study of blood T cells in healthy people across ages. Germline CDR1 KGHDR, CDR2 SFDVKD. V shed 6 bases and J 1 base; nucleotides not matched to a gene: 13. The CDR3 has 19 amino acids.

The clonotype comes from a human donor in good health. Specimen: blood. The chain is built from TRBV24-1 and TRBJ2-3; 12 bases align to TRBD1. For the CDR3, the DNA is TGTGCCACCAGTCATACCGGGACAGGGGGCACCTTCGGCACAGATACGCAGTATTTT. Amino acids: CATSHTGTGGTFGTDTQYF.